This T cell receptor (beta chain) was sequenced for a study of blood T cell repertoires in COVID-19 (TCRdb year 2020). For context, the study as a whole: The collaborator samples originated in the United States, Italy and Spain and spanned the acute and convalescent phases of COVID-19. The prospective study material was composed of cDNA or gDNA derived from T cells, B-cell-depleted T cells, or PBMCs. The dataset comprised deeply sampled blood TCRbeta repertoires from subjects exposed to, actively infected with, or recovered from COVID-19. A freely available public database, intended as a resource for researchers studying the immune response to SARS-CoV-2, is where the repertoires were released. Samples were obtained from the ongoing ImmuneRACE study (first 160 participants) and from about 1,300 subjects provided by 6 global collaborators. The sample metadata nearly always contained a de-identified subject ID, COVID-19 status, age in years and sex. HLA class I and class II types, where available, came from metadata supplied by the sample provider rather than from assay-based typing. Overall study outcomes, separate from this receptor: The quantity of clinical and demographic metadata differed by source and by participant and was supplied without curation.

Enrolling through a virtual design, the prospective study's participants ranged in age from roughly 18 to 89 years and lived across 24 United States geographic areas. In the prospective study, cohorts were assigned on the basis of participant-reported clinical history obtained from a screening survey and a study questionnaire. ImmuneRACE Cohort 3 recovered participants were defined by two consecutive negative NP/OP PCR tests, healthcare professional clearance, or symptom resolution. Each participant in the prospective study had whole blood, serum and a nasopharyngeal or oropharyngeal swab collected by mobile phlebotomists. Prospective study participants could optionally give additional blood draws and questionnaires over a roughly two-month period. Blood samples from the prospective study were shipped frozen or at room temperature prior to DNA extraction. TCRbeta CDR3 regions were amplified from genomic DNA using the immunoSEQ Assay, a bias-controlled multiplex PCR. The original pipeline was this. The number of nucleated cells in each sample was estimated by amplification of reference gene primers within the assay. Sequence reads were collapsed and filtered to measure the absolute abundance of every unique TCRbeta CDR3 rearrangement. For each sample, productive Simpson clonality was calculated by taking the square root of Simpson's diversity index across productive rearrangements. In its TCRdb copy, this immuneACCESS table keeps in-frame sequences only and misses some clones. Where compared with another copy, unresolved V genes explain less than half of these, and the others have no known cause. V, J and clone size derive from that table, while D and trimming were established from the DNA sequence. This sample gives 250,000 to 300,000 clones in total; approximately 88% of them show up just once. The biggest ten clones account for 1.5% to 2% of the sample.

The count of this clone is one. It lacks a known antigen. Qualities for individual bases were not recorded, and no much larger clone is one base off. From the cysteine up to the phenylalanine, the CDR3 has a length of 13 residues. CDR3 DNA only is kept here, 39 bases in frame from base 1. The V and J segments used are TRBV21-1 and TRBJ2-7; the table gives TRBD1 as D, unverified against the DNA. TRBV21-1 is labeled a pseudogene. Sequencing was performed on PBMCs or T cells enriched from blood (not recorded which). This receptor was taken from a woman in her thirties or forties who had recovered from COVID-19. The encoded CDR3 is CASSSDRAYEQYF. In nucleotide form, the sequence is TGTGCCAGCAGCAGCGACAGGGCCTACGAGCAGTACTTC.